The 10 T cell receptor beta chains below were found in one sample sequenced in a study of HIV-infected patients and healthy controls. About 480 ng RNA was reverse transcribed with alpha and beta constant-region primers. Each of the alpha and beta chains got its own library through chain-specific third strand synthesis with indices. TCRdb re-derived calls from the 5' RACE reads in MiXCR, one entry per CDR3 protein. The sample shows 15,000 to 20,000 distinct CDR3 sequences, 8.5% to 9% of them seen only once. Follow-up blood was drawn about 14 weeks, roughly three months, after antiretroviral therapy began. Whole blood was used without fractionation, so all unsorted peripheral T cells were included. This specimen was blood, taken during antiretroviral therapy. These receptor sequences come from an adult with HIV infection.

The chain is built from TRBV4-1 and TRBJ2-5; the D is unclear. CDR3 size: 17 residues. Deletions cut 1 base from V and 4 bases from J, with 19 bases between. Germline CDR1 is MGHRA and CDR2 is YSYEKL. CDR3 sequence: CASSQGRGLGIVETQYF. The DNA for the CDR3 is TGCGCCAGCAGCCAAGGACGAGGATTGGGGATAGTAGAGACCCAGTACTTC.

This clonotype was recorded many times. An end of the junction does not agree with germline; a read error may underlie this. CDR3: CASSLSPPTDTQYF. In DNA form, the CDR3 reads TGTGCTAGCAGCTTATCACCCCCCACAGATACGCAGTATTTT. The rearrangement joins TRBV7-7 to TRBJ2-3; D is ambiguous. From germline, CDR1 is SSHAT and CDR2 FNYEAQ (reference sequence). CDR3 length: 14 amino acids.

This clonotype was found many times. V and J are TRBV18 and TRBJ1-6, with 11 bases that match TRBD1. Unmatched junction bases numbered 6, after V lost 3 bases and J lost 2 bases. The CDR3 has 18 residues. Germline CDR1 and CDR2: KGHSH and LQKENI. CDR3 sequence: CASSPPDRGPPYNSPLHF. The CDR3 DNA is TGTGCCAGCTCACCTCCGGACAGGGGGCCCCCCTATAATTCACCCCTCCACTTT.

This chain links TRBV7-2 with TRBJ2-3; TRBD2 matches at 13 bases. V shed 5 bases, J shed 4 bases, and the junction held 3 bases outside the gene matches. The CDR3 consists of 15 residues. Germline V gene data show CDR1 as SGHTA and CDR2 as FQGNSA. The CDR3 region is CASSRTSGGSDTQYF. The CDR3 DNA sequence: TGTGCCAGCAGCAGGACTAGCGGGGGTTCAGATACGCAGTATTTT.

Many counts were recorded for this clonotype. The chain has TRBV12-5 and TRBJ2-1; D call uncertain. Germline V gene sequence: CDR1 LGHNT, CDR2 FRNRAP. CDR3 length equals 12 residues. V dropped 3 bases and J dropped 14 bases, with 14 bases sitting between them. Here the CDR3 DNA reads TGTGCTAGTGGTTTCCAATCATATAAAGAGTTCTTC. Amino acid sequence: CASGFQSYKEFF.

This clonotype was picked up many times. V usage is TRBV29-1 and J usage is TRBJ1-2; tentatively, D is TRBD1 (6 bases). V was pared by 6 bases and J by 4 bases, with 12 bases between. This CDR3 has 12 residues. Per germline, CDR1 SQVTM and CDR2 ANQGSEA. The CDR3 spells CSVQDSSYGYTF. In DNA, the CDR3 is TGCAGCGTGCAGGACAGTTCCTATGGCTACACCTTC.

This clonotype showed up many times. CDR3 sequence reads: CASTVEGYGYTF. DNA of the CDR3: TGTGCCAGCACCGTGGAAGGCTATGGCTACACCTTC. V usage is TRBV7-9 and J usage is TRBJ1-2; D is unclear. V lost 7 bases and J 4 bases, leaving 10 bases between the germline ends. Germline loops: CDR1 SEHNR, CDR2 FQNEAQ (reference sequence). The CDR3 sequence is 12 residues long.

There are many counts of this clonotype. The chain joins TRBV10-3 to TRBJ2-5; 7 nucleotides line up with TRBD1. CDR1 is ENHRY and CDR2 is SYGVKD in the germline V gene. Germline trimming cut 0 bases from V and 1 base from J; bases unmatched to any gene: 5. The length of the CDR3 is 16 residues. In nucleotides, the CDR3 is TGTGCCATCAGTGAGTCGAGGACAGGTACCCAAGAGACCCAGTACTTC. It yields the protein CAISESRTGTQETQYF.

This clonotype has ten or more counts. The V call is TRBV15, the J call TRBJ2-3, with 9 bases identical to TRBD2. V shed 5 bases and J 6 bases; nucleotides not matched to a gene: 6. Germline CDR1 is LNHNV and CDR2 is YYDKDF (reference sequence). This CDR3 has 14 residues. CDR3 in amino acids: CATSGGGGVDTQYF. The CDR3 nucleotides read TGTGCCACCAGCGGCGGGGGGGGCGTCGATACGCAGTATTTT.

This clonotype turned up a few times. The V gene is TRBV5-6, the J gene TRBJ2-1; 10 nucleotides agree with TRBD2. This CDR3 spans 17 amino acids. Trimming took 3 bases from V and 3 from J; bases not matched to a gene: 9. Looked up from germline, CDR1 is SGHDT and CDR2 is YYEEEE. In DNA, the CDR3 is TGTGCCAGCAGCTGGAGATTTAGGACTAGCGGCTACAATGAGCAGTTCTTC. This gives the protein CASSWRFRTSGYNEQFF.